The 24 T cell receptor beta chains below come from one sample, sequenced in a study of blood T cells in healthy people across ages. Next came a second PCR, run for about 7 to 12 cycles, which used a sample-barcoded 5' primer along with a J-beta primer mix. Via MiXCR, TCRdb re-called the 5' RACE reads, giving one row per CDR3 protein. The table lists hundreds of thousands of distinct CDR3 sequences, more than 20% of them singletons, with roughly 3.6% in the top ten. Sequencing was performed on blood. Receptors originate from a man aged 65 to 79 in good health.

This chain links TRBV5-1 with TRBJ2-6, with D perhaps matching TRBD1 (6 bases). V was clipped by 7 bases and J by 2 bases, with 13 bases between them. This CDR3 spans 15 amino acids. CDR1 is SGHRS, CDR2 YFSETQ, per germline. The CDR3 protein is CASALAGAGANVLTF. The CDR3 nucleotides read TGCGCCAGCGCTTTGGCAGGGGCTGGGGCCAACGTCCTGACTTTC.

This chain connects TRBV9 to TRBJ2-5, with D unclear. Trimming removed 0 bases from V and 4 bases from J, with 16 bases in between. Germline V lookup: CDR1 SGDLS, CDR2 YYNGEE. The length of the CDR3 is 16 residues. The CDR3: CASSVVPDPLSETQYF. The CDR3 DNA sequence: TGTGCCAGCAGCGTAGTCCCGGACCCTCTATCAGAGACCCAGTACTTC. Full variable domain (remainder filled in from reference TRBV9 and TRBJ2-5): DSGVTQTPKHLITATGQRVTLRCSPRSGDLSVYWYQQSLDQGLQFLIQYYNGEERAKGNILERFSAQQFPDLHSELNLSSLELGDSALYFCASSVVPDPLSETQYFGPGTRLLVL.

This clonotype has just a few counts. This chain links TRBV5-1 with TRBJ2-7; 8 bases align to TRBD2. The CDR3 loop spans 15 amino acids. J was trimmed by 5 bases and V by 1 base; bases with no gene match: 8. Looked up from germline, CDR1 is SGHRS and CDR2 is YFSETQ. The CDR3 nucleotides are TGCGCCAGCAGCTTGAAGCCTAGCGGGTCCAACGAGCAGTACTTC. Encoded protein: CASSLKPSGSNEQYF.

Points on this clonotype: A read error may account for a junction end that differs from germline. The chain carries TRBV5-1 and TRBJ1-6, with D maybe TRBD1 (5 bases). The germline CDR1 and CDR2 sequences are SGHRS and YFSETQ. The CDR3 is made up of 14 amino acids. The CDR3 DNA reads as TGCACCAGCAGCTTCGGGGGGGATAATTCACCCCTCCACTTT. This encodes CTSSFGGDNSPLHF.

This clonotype has a handful of counts. The V gene is TRBV9, the J gene TRBJ2-7, with 8 bases that match TRBD1. V trimming: 4 bases; J trimming: 2 bases; junction bases outside the gene matches: 5. From germline, CDR1 is SGDLS and CDR2 YYNGEE. The CDR3 runs to 14 residues. CDR3 loop: CASSSSGQAYEQYF. CDR3 nucleotides: TGTGCCAGCAGCTCTTCGGGACAGGCCTACGAGCAGTACTTC.

The chain recombines TRBV3-1 with TRBJ2-1, with D tentatively TRBD1 (6 bases). Germline CDR1 reads LGHDT; CDR2 reads YNNKEL (reference sequence). The CDR3 contains 19 residues. V dropped 4 bases and J dropped 0 bases, with 22 bases sitting between them. The CDR3 DNA follows: TGTGCCAGCAGCCGTACGTTGGCGGTTAGGGGGAGCTCCTACAATGAGCAGTTCTTC. It codes for CASSRTLAVRGSSYNEQFF.

V and J are TRBV5-1 and TRBJ1-3; D gene unclear. The CDR3 runs 16 residues. CDR1 SGHRS and CDR2 YFSETQ come from the germline V gene. V was pared by 0 bases and J by 1 base, with 11 bases between. CDR3 residues: CASSLGQEKSGNTIYF. The CDR3 coding sequence is TGCGCCAGCAGCTTGGGGCAAGAGAAATCTGGAAACACCATATATTTT.

This clonotype was recorded many times. V is TRBV29-1 and J is TRBJ2-7, with 8 bases aligning to TRBD2. The V and J ends lost 6 bases and 0 bases, in that order; junction bases with no gene match: 4. CDR1 is SQVTM and CDR2 is ANQGSEA in the germline V gene. This CDR3 is built from 13 residues. CDR3 nucleotide sequence: TGCAGCGTGCGACTAGCGTTCTCCTACGAGCAGTACTTC. The encoded protein is CSVRLAFSYEQYF.

The sample holds a few counts of this clonotype. The J gene is TRBJ2-3, the V gene TRBV5-1, with D unresolved. V was pared by 0 bases and J by 5 bases, with 7 bases between. The CDR3 loop spans 13 amino acids. Per germline, CDR1 SGHRS and CDR2 YFSETQ. CDR3 bases: TGCGCCAGCAGCTTGGGGGGTCAAGATACGCAGTATTTT. Translation gives CASSLGGQDTQYF.

This clonotype was observed many times. The V and J genes are TRBV7-9 and TRBJ2-1; TRBD2 agrees at 10 bases. The germline CDR1 and CDR2 sequences are SEHNR and FQNEAQ (reference sequence). This CDR3 comprises 14 residues. Trimming cost V 3 bases and J 9 bases; bases outside gene matches: 5. In DNA form, the CDR3 reads TGTGCCAGCAGCTTCCCTAGCGGGAGTGGTGAGCAGTTCTTC. Residues: CASSFPSGSGEQFF.

This clonotype was detected only once. The junction departs from the called germline gene at one end, perhaps through a read error. The chain joins TRBV15 to TRBJ2-3; D might be TRBD1 (7 bases). Germline-derived CDR1 and CDR2 are LNHNV and YYDKDF (reference sequence). The length of the CDR3 is 15 residues. In nucleotides, the CDR3 is TGTGCCACCGGCAGACAGGGAGGATTGACAGATACGCAGTATTTT. Amino acids: CATGRQGGLTDTQYF.

Ten or more counts support this clonotype. This sequence joins TRBV12-3 or TRBV12-4 and TRBJ1-2; TRBD1 matches at 8 bases. After removal of 4 bases from V and 4 bases from J, the junction contained 2 bases not matched to a gene. This CDR3 comprises 13 residues. As DNA, the CDR3 is TGTGCCAGCAGTTCAGGGGGCCCCTATGGCTACACCTTC. Translated, it gives CASSSGGPYGYTF.

Notes on this clonotype: One junction end does not reproduce the germline sequence, and a read error may be involved. The V gene is TRBV7-7, the J gene TRBJ2-1; D unresolved. The J call may be wrong; the DNA end is better matched by TRBJ2-5. CDR3 size: 14 residues. Per the germline V gene, CDR1 is SSHAT and CDR2 is FNYEAQ (reference sequence). The CDR3 DNA is TGTGCTAGCAGCTTCAGCCCTCTGGGGGAGACCCAGTACTTC. Translation: CASSFSPLGETQYF.

The rearrangement joins TRBV24-1 to TRBJ2-7, with 7 bases identical to TRBD2. The junction had 4 bases not matched to a gene; V was cut back by 4 bases and J by 5 bases. Germline assignment: CDR1 KGHDR and CDR2 SFDVKD. The CDR3 has 13 amino acids. The CDR3 coding sequence is TGTGCCACCAGTGACGTAACTAGCGACGAGCAGTACTTC. Protein sequence: CATSDVTSDEQYF.

The rearrangement links TRBV20-1 to TRBJ2-1; 10 nucleotides match TRBD2. Germline V gives CDR1 DFQATT, CDR2 SNEGSKA (reference sequence). V gave up 1 base and J gave up 8 bases; unmatched junction bases: 17. The CDR3 is 18 amino acids. CDR3 region: CSARVVHRAGGPVDEQFF. For the CDR3, the DNA is TGCAGTGCTAGAGTCGTACATCGAGCGGGAGGGCCGGTAGATGAGCAGTTCTTC.

The V gene is TRBV6-6, the J gene TRBJ2-5, with 8 positions matching TRBD2. The DNA matches TRBJ2-1 better at its end, which makes the J call doubtful. This CDR3 has 16 residues. Germline values: CDR1 MNHNY, CDR2 SVGAGI (reference sequence). The CDR3 DNA is TGTGCCAGCAGTTACTCGCTCACGGGAGGGGGGAATGAGCAGTTCTTC. This translates into CASSYSLTGGGNEQFF.

This clonotype was picked up a small number of times. This sequence joins TRBV25-1 and TRBJ2-7, with 9 bases identical to TRBD2. V lost 9 bases and J lost 2; bases outside the gene matches: 11. The CDR3 has 15 amino acids. The germline V gene has CDR1 MGHDK and CDR2 SYGVNS. DNA of the CDR3: TGTGCCAGTCAAGCTTTAGCGGGAGTACCCTACGAGCAGTACTTC. It specifies CASQALAGVPYEQYF.

This clonotype was detected a few times. The rearrangement joins TRBV24-1 to TRBJ2-1, with 16 bases matching TRBD2. The V segment lost 3 bases and the J segment 8 bases; nucleotides outside the gene matches: 9. The germline gives CDR1 KGHDR, CDR2 SFDVKD. This CDR3 comprises 18 residues. Written as DNA, the CDR3 is TGTGCCACCAGTGATCCCGGGACTAGCGGGAGGGCCAGCGATGAGCAGTTCTTC. Amino acid sequence: CATSDPGTSGRASDEQFF.

The gene calls are TRBV20-1 and TRBJ2-3; tentative D call: TRBD2 (6 bases). Germline V CDR1 and CDR2: DFQATT, SNEGSKA (reference sequence). V dropped 6 bases and J dropped 1 base, with 14 bases sitting between them. The CDR3 covers 14 residues. CDR3 DNA: TGCAGTGCCAGGGACTGGGGACGCACAGATACGCAGTATTTT. It is translated as CSARDWGRTDTQYF.

This clonotype was counted only a few times. CDR3 protein: CASSVISSSYNEQFF. For the CDR3, the DNA is TGTGCCAGCAGCGTAATTAGCAGTTCCTACAATGAGCAGTTCTTC. The V call is TRBV9, the J call TRBJ2-1; D is undetermined. This CDR3 contains 15 residues. Looked up from germline, CDR1 is SGDLS and CDR2 is YYNGEE. V gave up 1 base and J gave up 1 base, with 9 bases separating them.

This clonotype was seen repeatedly, ten times or more. J is TRBJ2-3 and V is TRBV29-1; D might be TRBD2 (6 bases). This CDR3 is 13 amino acids long. V was cut by 1 base and J by 4 bases, with 9 bases left in between. CDR1 and CDR2 (germline): SQVTM, ANQGSEA. CDR3 DNA sequence: TGCAGCGTTGAAGGCGGAGGGGCAGATACGCAGTATTTT. This codes for CSVEGGGADTQYF.

V usage is TRBV20-1 and J usage is TRBJ2-7; D not certain. This CDR3 has 11 residues. V shed 1 base and J shed 7 bases, with 8 bases lying between them. CDR1 DFQATT and CDR2 SNEGSKA come from the germline V gene (reference sequence). The CDR3 DNA follows: TGCAGTGCTAGAGCTGATGGGGAGCAGTACTTC. Residues: CSARADGEQYF.

This clonotype showed up just a few times. The chain combines TRBV27 with TRBJ1-5, with D uncertain. This CDR3 has 12 residues. Per the germline V gene, CDR1 is MNHEY and CDR2 is SMNVEV (reference sequence). V was trimmed by 3 bases and J by 2 bases, leaving 2 bases between them. This chain's CDR3 is CASSFRNQPQHF. CDR3 bases: TGTGCCAGCAGTTTCCGCAATCAGCCCCAGCATTTT.

V gene TRBV4-3 combines with J gene TRBJ2-7, with a tentative D call TRBD1 (5 bases). With 0 bases removed from V and 0 bases from J, the gap between germline ends came to 12 bases. Germline CDR1 is LGHNA and CDR2 is YSLEER. The CDR3 sequence is 16 residues long. CDR3 bases: TGCGCCAGCAGCCAAGATCGAGGACAAAGCTCCTACGAGCAGTACTTC. Its translation: CASSQDRGQSSYEQYF.